The clone carrying this T cell receptor beta chain was seen a few times. V dropped 4 bases and J dropped 8; count of bases not matched to a gene: 11. The CDR3 is 15 amino acids. The germline CDR1 and CDR2 sequences are MGHRA and YSYEKL. Clones were read by immunoSEQ multiplex PCR, and TCRdb kept only the in-frame ones, dropping some. The table shows about 200,000 clones, with approximately 85% occurring only once. The data are from a study of blood T cell repertoires in COVID-19. Study summary: The United States, Italy and Spain provided the acute and convalescent COVID-19 samples.

This rearrangement joins TRBV4-1 to TRBJ1-3, with 7 nucleotides matching TRBD1. The sequenced sample was PBMCs or T cells enriched from blood (not recorded which). The sequence was obtained from a man in his forties or fifties with acute COVID-19. This chain's CDR3 is CASSRPGTAADTIYF. The DNA of the CDR3 is TGCGCCAGCAGCCGTCCAGGGACAGCGGCGGACACCATATATTTT.